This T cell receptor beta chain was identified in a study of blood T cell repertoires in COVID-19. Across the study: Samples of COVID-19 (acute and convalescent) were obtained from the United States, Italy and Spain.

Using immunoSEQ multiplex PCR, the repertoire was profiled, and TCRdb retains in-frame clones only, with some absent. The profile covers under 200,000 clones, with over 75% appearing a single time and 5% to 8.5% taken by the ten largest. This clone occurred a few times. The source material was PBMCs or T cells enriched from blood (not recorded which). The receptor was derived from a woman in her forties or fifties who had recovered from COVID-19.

The CDR3 loop is CASSQVGAGEKLFF. The CDR3 coding sequence is TGTGCCAGCAGCCAAGTTGGGGCAGGGGAAAAACTGTTTTTT. This chain links TRBV14 with TRBJ1-4, with D tentatively TRBD1 (5 bases). Germline loops: CDR1 SGHDN, CDR2 FVKESK. The CDR3 consists of 14 residues. Trimming left V 1 base short and J 8 bases short, with 11 bases between.